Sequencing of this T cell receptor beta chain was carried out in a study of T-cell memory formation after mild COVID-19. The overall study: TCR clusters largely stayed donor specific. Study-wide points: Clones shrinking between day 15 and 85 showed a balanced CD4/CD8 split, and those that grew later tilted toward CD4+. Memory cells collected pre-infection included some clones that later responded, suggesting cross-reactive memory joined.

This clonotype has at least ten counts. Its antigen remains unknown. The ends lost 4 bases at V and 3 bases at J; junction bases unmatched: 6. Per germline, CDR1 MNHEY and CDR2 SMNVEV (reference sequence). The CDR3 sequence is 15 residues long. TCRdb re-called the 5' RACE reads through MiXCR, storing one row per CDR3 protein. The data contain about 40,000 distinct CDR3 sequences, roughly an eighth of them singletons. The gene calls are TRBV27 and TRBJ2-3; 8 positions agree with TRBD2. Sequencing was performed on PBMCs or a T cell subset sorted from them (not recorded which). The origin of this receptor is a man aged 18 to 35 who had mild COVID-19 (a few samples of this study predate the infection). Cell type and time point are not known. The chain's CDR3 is CASSSPGGVTDTQYF. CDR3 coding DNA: TGTGCCAGCAGTTCCCCCGGGGGGGTTACAGATACGCAGTATTTT.